Described below is a single T cell receptor (beta chain) sequence and its context. Its target is not known. This entry is derived from a study of CD8+ T cells in alopecia areata. Findings and caveats of the study: Researchers report lesional scalp, most notably alopecia totalis/universalis, outstripped normal scalp in clonality.

Treatment in this sample: oral pan-JAK inhibitor, 5-10 mg twice daily. The CDR3 sequence is 13 residues long. Trimming removed 5 bases from V and 1 base from J, with 6 bases in between. Germline V CDR1 and CDR2: GTSNPN, SVGIG (reference sequence). RNA was isolated and reverse transcribed to cDNA, the sequencing template. Libraries were prepared by immunoSEQ multiplex PCR; TCRdb keeps only in-frame clonotypes and omits some of them. In the table there are 150,000 to 200,000 clones, about three fifths of which are singletons. The sample here was CD4+ T cells sorted from blood, taken between weeks 49 and 50, from a patient treated with tofacitinib. The receptor comes from a human donor with alopecia areata. This chain joins TRBV30 and TRBJ1-6, with D uncertain. CDR3 loop: CAWDTSYNSPLHF. The CDR3 DNA reads as TGTGCCTGGGACACATCCTATAATTCACCCCTCCACTTT.